This T cell receptor beta chain was identified in a study of response to subunit inactivated influenza vaccine. TCRdb re-called the RT-PCR reads with MiXCR, one entry per CDR3 protein. This sample has a few hundred thousand distinct CDR3 sequences, with approximately 10% found just once. This CDR3 comprises 14 residues. The germline V and J ends were trimmed by 7 bases and 0 bases, with 10 bases remaining between them. The table lists this clonotype with a few counts. These data were likewise used in another study, on T cells expressing NK-cell markers. That report adds: The authors made TCR beta cDNA libraries by 5'RACE template switching. This switching added a universal primer site and UMIs. In the group of eight sequenced donors, seven were HCMV-seropositive and one was seronegative. Similarly, these clonotypes led the CD3+CD56-NKG2C+ fraction as well in a handful of donors.

This TCR was recovered from a man aged 45-65 years who received an inactivated influenza vaccine. The chain employs TRBV12-3 or TRBV12-4 and TRBJ2-1, with D unclear. Sequenced material: PBMCs from blood, taken on the day of vaccination. The CDR3 protein is CASIQKNSYNEQFF. The CDR3 DNA reads as TGTGCCAGCATACAAAAGAACTCCTACAATGAGCAGTTCTTC.